This T cell receptor (beta chain) originates from a study of T cells of healthy individuals. TCRdb independently ran MiXCR on the 5' RACE reads; one entry per CDR3 protein. There are tens of thousands of distinct CDR3 sequences in the sample; about 17% occur only once, and roughly 4.7% lies in the top ten. Germline assignment: CDR1 SEHNR and CDR2 FQNEAQ (reference sequence). V was clipped by 5 bases and J by 9 bases; unmatched bases: 11. This CDR3 spans 14 amino acids. This clonotype was observed a few times. The gene calls are TRBV7-9 and TRBJ1-1; 8 bases agree with TRBD1. This clonotype was obtained from a human donor in good health. The DNA of the CDR3 is TGTGCCAGCAGCAGACGGACAGGGAGAATACAAGCTTTCTTT. This sequence encodes CASSRRTGRIQAFF.